The 21 T cell receptor beta chains below come from one sample, sequenced in a study of blood T cell repertoires in COVID-19. TCRdb's table, derived via immunoSEQ multiplex PCR, lists solely in-frame clones and lacks some. The sample has approximately 170,000 clones, around 83% seen once. Input material: peripheral blood. The receptors derive from an older man who had recovered from COVID-19.

The genes are TRBV5-6 and TRBJ2-1, with D possibly TRBD2 on 5 matching bases. V was shortened by 1 base and J by 6 bases, with 20 bases between the two germline ends. Per the germline V gene, CDR1 is SGHDT and CDR2 is YYEEEE. The CDR3 runs to 17 residues. CDR3 nucleotides: TGTGCCAGCAGCTTGTTTAGGGAGAGGGATCGTACCAATGAGCAGTTCTTC. It yields the protein CASSLFRERDRTNEQFF. Together with reference TRBV5-6 and TRBJ2-1, the CDR3 gives the full variable domain: DAGVTQSPTHLIKTRGQQVTLRCSPKSGHDTVSWYQQALGQGPQFIFQYYEEEERQRGNFPDRFSGHQFPNYSSELNVNALLLGDSALYLCASSLFRERDRTNEQFFGPGTRLTVL.

The chain couples TRBV28 to TRBJ2-7, with a tentative D call TRBD2 (6 bases). The germline V gene encodes CDR1 MDHEN and CDR2 SYDVKM. Trimming removed 4 bases at V and 5 bases at J, with 24 bases between. The CDR3 extends over 17 amino acids. In nucleotides, the CDR3 is TGTGCCAGCAGTTCCGATGGCTTTGGGCTAGCGACCGACGAGCAGTACTTC. The encoded protein is CASSSDGFGLATDEQYF.

The V call is TRBV9, the J call TRBJ2-1, with TRBD1 matching over 9 bases. Germline assignment: CDR1 SGDLS and CDR2 YYNGEE. The CDR3 is 14 residues long. The trim removed 3 bases at V and 7 bases at J, leaving 5 bases unmatched. CDR3 amino acids: CASSARDRVNEQFF. CDR3 DNA: TGTGCCAGCAGCGCACGGGACAGGGTGAATGAGCAGTTCTTC.

The rearrangement joins TRBV7-2 to TRBJ1-5, with 10 bases aligning to TRBD1. The CDR3 has 16 residues. The germline gives CDR1 SGHTA, CDR2 FQGNSA. Trimming at V came to 2 bases and at J to 1 base, leaving 2 bases not matched to a gene. The CDR3 sequence is CASSLRTGGSNQPQHF. DNA of the CDR3: TGTGCCAGCAGCTTACGGACAGGGGGAAGCAATCAGCCCCAGCATTTT.

This chain connects TRBV13 to TRBJ2-1; D is perhaps TRBD1 (5 bases). CDR1 is PRHDT, CDR2 FYEKMQ, per germline (reference sequence). V lost 5 bases, J lost 4 bases, and 15 bases lay in between. The CDR3 has 15 amino acids. In DNA, the CDR3 is TGTGCCAGCAGCCCCCCTGGGGCCAAATACAATGAGCAGTTCTTC. Protein sequence: CASSPPGAKYNEQFF.

This clone appeared many times. Other DNA sequences in the sample encode the same CDR3. The chain employs TRBV12-1 and TRBJ2-1; the tabulated D call, TRBD2, remains unverified against the DNA. TRBV12-1 is reported as a pseudogene. This CDR3 contains 15 residues. The CDR3 DNA sequence: TGTGCCAGCAGCTTTGGGACTAGCGGGGACACCGGGAAGTTCTTC. Translated: CASSFGTSGDTGKFF.

The chain uses TRBV27 and TRBJ2-2; weak D call: TRBD1 (5 bases). Germline V CDR1 and CDR2: MNHEY, SMNVEV (reference sequence). This CDR3 has 16 residues. The V gene lost 5 bases and the J gene lost 4 bases, with 17 bases spanning the gap. CDR3 region: CASSLLLGARTGELFF. CDR3 DNA sequence: TGTGCCAGCAGTCTCTTACTTGGGGCGCGCACCGGGGAGCTGTTTTTT.

This clone has only a few counts. This chain uses TRBV5-1 with TRBJ1-1; 7 nucleotides align to TRBD1. Germline V gives CDR1 SGHRS, CDR2 YFSETQ. The CDR3 is 14 residues long. V was pared by 4 bases and J by 11 bases, with 14 bases of the junction left unmatched. The CDR3 DNA reads TGCGCCAGCAGCACAGACAGGGCGGGTCAGATGGCTTTCTTT. It yields the protein CASSTDRAGQMAFF.

The chain has TRBV5-1 and TRBJ2-1, with D possibly matching TRBD1 (7 bases). Per germline, CDR1 SGHRS and CDR2 YFSETQ. The CDR3 runs to 15 residues. The V and J ends lost 2 bases and 2 bases respectively, with 11 bases between them. The CDR3 DNA reads as TGCGCCAGCAGCTTAACAGGGGAGGCCTACAATGAGCAGTTCTTC. It codes for CASSLTGEAYNEQFF.

The chain's CDR3 is CASSPPGLAGTDTQYF. The DNA of the CDR3 is TGTGCCAGCAGCCCACCGGGACTAGCGGGCACAGATACGCAGTATTTT. The rearrangement joins TRBV5-5 to TRBJ2-3; 11 bases line up with TRBD2. CDR1 is SGHKS, CDR2 YYEKEE, per germline (reference sequence). There are 16 residues in the CDR3. The J segment lost 1 base and the V segment lost 4 bases, leaving 5 bases of the junction unmatched.

The chain uses TRBV18 and TRBJ2-7; D unresolved. Trimming removed 5 bases from V and 0 bases from J, with 11 bases in between. CDR1 and CDR2 from the germline V gene are KGHSH and LQKENI. The CDR3 loop spans 14 amino acids. The CDR3 sequence is CASSSPQSSYEQYF. For the CDR3, the DNA is TGTGCCAGCTCATCCCCACAGTCCTCCTACGAGCAGTACTTC.

V is TRBV5-1 and J is TRBJ2-2, with 10 bases that match TRBD2. The germline V gene has CDR1 SGHRS and CDR2 YFSETQ. Unmatched junction bases numbered 9, after V lost 2 bases and J lost 2 bases. The CDR3 contains 18 residues. CDR3 loop: CASSLEAGGPFNTGELFF. The CDR3 DNA sequence: TGCGCCAGCAGCTTAGAAGCGGGAGGGCCCTTCAACACCGGGGAGCTGTTTTTT.

The rearrangement links TRBV5-1 to TRBJ2-7; 7 bases align to TRBD1. The V and J ends lost 5 bases and 4 bases, in that order; junction bases with no gene match: 6. Germline loops: CDR1 SGHRS, CDR2 YFSETQ. CDR3 length equals 13 residues. DNA for the CDR3: TGCGCCAGCAGGGCCGGGACAGAATACGAGCAGTACTTC. Translated: CASRAGTEYEQYF.

The chain carries TRBV28 and TRBJ2-7; D ambiguous. The V and J ends lost 7 bases and 2 bases respectively, with 15 bases between them. There are 14 residues in the CDR3. Looked up from germline, CDR1 is MDHEN and CDR2 is SYDVKM. In DNA form, the CDR3 reads TGTGCCAGCACTCCATCAGACAAACCCTACGAGCAGTACTTC. Residues: CASTPSDKPYEQYF.

The genes are TRBV30 and TRBJ2-3; 9 nucleotides agree with TRBD2. CDR3 size: 13 residues. CDR1 is GTSNPN, CDR2 SVGIG, per germline (reference sequence). The V and J ends lost 7 bases and 1 base, in that order; junction bases with no gene match: 3. CDR3 sequence reads: CAFSGSGTDTQYF. The CDR3 coding sequence is TGTGCCTTTAGCGGGAGTGGCACAGATACGCAGTATTTT.

The chain recombines TRBV2 with TRBJ2-7, with 12 bases fitting TRBD2. Germline CDR1 is SNHLY and CDR2 is FYNNEI. The CDR3 has 13 amino acids. The V and J ends lost 10 bases and 3 bases, in that order; junction bases with no gene match: 4. CDR3 region: CATLAGGSYEQYF. For the CDR3, the DNA is TGTGCCACCCTAGCGGGAGGGAGCTACGAGCAGTACTTC.

V gene TRBV4-3 combines with J gene TRBJ1-6; 9 bases map to TRBD1. CDR1 and CDR2 (germline): LGHNA, YSLEER. This CDR3 comprises 16 residues. The V gene end was trimmed by 1 base and the J gene end by 10 bases; junction bases not matched to a gene: 8. CDR3 region: CASSQGPGQGGSPLHF. The CDR3, as DNA: TGCGCCAGCAGCCAAGGGCCGGGACAGGGAGGATCACCCCTCCACTTT.

The V gene is TRBV18, the J gene TRBJ2-2; D may be TRBD1 (5 bases). This CDR3 has 14 amino acids. Trimming stripped 3 bases from V and 5 bases from J, with 10 bases between. In germline, CDR1 is KGHSH, CDR2 LQKENI. The CDR3 DNA reads TGTGCCAGCTCACCCCAGACAGCAACCGGGGAGCTGTTTTTT. This codes for CASSPQTATGELFF.

V gene TRBV19 combines with J gene TRBJ2-1; 7 bases map to TRBD2. The CDR3 is made up of 16 amino acids. In germline, CDR1 is LNHDA, CDR2 SQIVND (reference sequence). The ends lost 4 bases at V and 0 bases at J; junction bases unmatched: 6. The DNA for the CDR3 is TGTGCCAGTAGTACGGAACTAGCGCTCTCCTACAATGAGCAGTTCTTC. Translation gives CASSTELALSYNEQFF. The full variable domain, completed using reference TRBV19 and TRBJ2-1, is DGGITQSPKYLFRKEGQNVTLSCEQNLNHDAMYWYRQDPGQGLRLIYYSQIVNDFQKGDIAEGYSVSREKKESFPLTVTSAQKNPTAFYLCASSTELALSYNEQFFGPGTRLTVL.

The CDR3 sequence: CASSPRGTRLQETQYF. DNA of the CDR3: TGTGCCAGCAGCCCTAGGGGGACAAGGCTCCAAGAGACCCAGTACTTC. V is TRBV11-2 and J is TRBJ2-5, with D possibly matching TRBD1 (6 bases). CDR3 length: 16 residues. Trimming shortened V by 5 bases and J by 1 base, and 17 bases separated the two germline ends. Looked up from germline, CDR1 is SGHAT and CDR2 is FQNNGV.

Only a few counts were recorded for this clone. In DNA form, the CDR3 reads TGTGCCACCAGCAGCCGCCAGACGGGCGGACTCACAGATACGCAGTATTTT. The encoded protein is CATSSRQTGGLTDTQYF. The V call is TRBV15, the J call TRBJ2-3, with D perhaps TRBD2 (5 bases). Per the germline V gene, CDR1 is LNHNV and CDR2 is YYDKDF (reference sequence). The CDR3 covers 17 residues. Trimming left V 3 bases short and J 2 bases short, with 18 bases between. Looking up the rest from reference TRBV15 and TRBJ2-3 gives the full variable domain: DAMVIQNPRYQVTQFGKPVTLSCSQTLNHNVMYWYQQKSSQAPKLLFHYYDKDFNNEADTPDNFQSRRPNTSFCFLDIRSPGLGDTAMYLCATSSRQTGGLTDTQYFGPGTRLTVL.